The rows below give T cell receptor beta chains drawn from one sample of a study of blood T cell repertoires in COVID-19. Profiled with immunoSEQ multiplex PCR; TCRdb holds only in-frame clones, not every one. The sample consists of about 87,000 clones, approximately 82% of them appearing once. The sequenced sample consisted of peripheral blood. The source of these receptors is an older woman with acute or convalescent COVID-19. Both conserved end residues are part of each CDR3. Each record gives: D gene, clone size, V gene, J gene, CDR3 protein, CDR3 DNA. D genes are given only for firm matches. Part of the rows lack a size; the others show once, few, many or a class for expanded clones.

.	few	TRBV5-5	TRBJ2-1	CASSLNSYNEQFF	TGTGCCAGCAGCTTAAATAGTTACAATGAGCAGTTCTTC
.	.	TRBV5-1	TRBJ2-1	CASSLETGQLQFF	TGCGCCAGCAGCTTGGAGACAGGTCAGTTACAGTTCTTC
.	.	TRBV18	TRBJ1-2	CASTRTLWTEANYGYTF	TGTGCCAGCACCCGGACCCTCTGGACAGAAGCTAACTATGGCTACACCTTC
TRBD1	.	TRBV5-1	TRBJ2-7	CASSFGQGEKGQYF	TGCGCCAGCAGCTTCGGCCAGGGGGAGAAAGGGCAGTACTTC
.	few	TRBV7-3	TRBJ2-1	CASSPQTSLKHEQFF	TGTGCCAGCAGCCCCCAGACATCCCTAAAGCATGAGCAGTTCTTC
TRBD1	few	TRBV5-1	TRBJ1-1	CASSLIGQGSTEAFF	TGCGCCAGCAGCCTGATCGGACAGGGCAGCACTGAAGCTTTCTTT
.	.	TRBV7-2	TRBJ2-1	CASSLWGVSYNEQFF	TGTGCCAGCAGCCTATGGGGGGTCTCCTACAATGAGCAGTTCTTC
.	.	TRBV3-1/TRBV3-2	TRBJ2-3	CASSQLSDTQYF	TGTGCCAGCAGCCAACTATCAGATACGCAGTATTTT
TRBD1	.	TRBV4-1	TRBJ1-4	CASRPGGGEKLFF	TGCGCCAGCAGACCAGGGGGCGGTGAAAAACTGTTTTTT
.	.	TRBV4-2	TRBJ2-6	CASSQARGPSGANVLTF	TGTGCCAGCAGCCAAGCCCGGGGTCCCTCTGGGGCCAACGTCCTGACTTTC